The 29 T cell receptor beta chains given below trace back to one sample, sequenced in a study of CD4 T cells in relation to SARS-CoV-2 and coronaviruses. The method was immunoSEQ multiplex PCR; TCRdb's version includes in-frame clones alone and lacks a portion of them. Of about 20,000 clones in the sample, less than 75% are singletons; the top ten hold around a fifth. These receptors lack a known antigen. Unexposed donor CD4+ T cells date from about 2011-2018, before the COVID-19 pandemic. The cells were cultured for approximately 10 days before CD4+ T cells were isolated. Material for sequencing was CD4+ T cells from PBMCs, cultured in vitro. Source of these receptors: a human donor in good health.

The DNA for the CDR3 is TGTGCCACCGGCCCTCAACGAACTACAGGAGATACGCAGTATTTT. Translating it yields CATGPQRTTGDTQYF. The chain joins TRBV6-5 to TRBJ2-3; a weak D match, TRBD1 (5 bases). Trimming left V 10 bases short and J 5 bases short, with 22 bases between. The CDR3 sequence is 15 residues long. Per germline, CDR1 MNHEY and CDR2 SVGAGI.

This clone was counted between two and nine times. The rearrangement joins TRBV4-2 to TRBJ2-5; D is perhaps TRBD2 (6 bases). The germline CDR1 and CDR2 sequences are LGHNA and YNFKEQ. V gave up 1 base and J gave up 3 bases, with 9 bases separating them. The CDR3 consists of 14 residues. The CDR3 coding sequence is TGTGCCAGCAGCCAAGTTCGCGGGGAAGAGACCCAGTACTTC. It specifies CASSQVRGEETQYF.

The gene calls are TRBV6-5 and TRBJ2-1; D might be TRBD1 (5 bases). V was pared by 8 bases and J by 9 bases, with 20 bases between. The CDR3 runs 14 residues. Germline loops: CDR1 MNHEY, CDR2 SVGAGI. The CDR3 sequence is CASRRDPRTSEQFF. The CDR3 nucleotides are TGTGCCAGCCGTAGAGACCCTAGGACAAGTGAGCAGTTCTTC.

J is TRBJ2-5 and V is TRBV18; D possibly corresponds to TRBD2 (6 bases). This CDR3 has 15 residues. V dropped 6 bases and J dropped 4 bases, with 18 bases sitting between them. Looked up from germline, CDR1 is KGHSH and CDR2 is LQKENI. The CDR3 sequence is CASSPGGGMGETQYF. The CDR3 DNA sequence: TGTGCCAGCTCCCCTGGCGGAGGGATGGGAGAGACCCAGTACTTC.

This clone was picked up one time. The chain links TRBV7-2 to TRBJ2-3, with 9 bases lining up with TRBD2. The germline V gene has CDR1 SGHTA and CDR2 FQGNSA. V was clipped by 0 bases and J by 6 bases; unmatched bases: 7. CDR3 size: 16 residues. DNA of the CDR3: TGTGCCAGCAGCTTAGCTGCGCGGGGGGGCAGCGATACGCAGTATTTT. Its protein product is CASSLAARGGSDTQYF. Combining the CDR3 with reference TRBV7-2 and TRBJ2-3 gives the whole variable domain GAGVSQSPSNKVTEKGKDVELRCDPISGHTALYWYRQSLGQGLEFLIYFQGNSAPDKSGLPSDRFSAERTGGSVSTLTIQRTQQEDSAVYLCASSLAARGGSDTQYFGPGTRLTVL.

The gene calls are TRBV7-9 and TRBJ2-1, with TRBD1 matching over 9 bases. The J segment lost 8 bases and the V segment lost 1 base, leaving 6 bases of the junction unmatched. CDR1 SEHNR and CDR2 FQNEAQ come from the germline V gene (reference sequence). The CDR3 is 15 amino acids. CDR3 bases: TGTGCCAGCAGCTTAGGACAGGGGGTAGTTGATGAGCAGTTCTTC. Translation: CASSLGQGVVDEQFF.

The chain couples TRBV7-7 to TRBJ2-3; 7 bases agree with TRBD2. There are 13 residues in the CDR3. Germline lookup yields CDR1 SSHAT and CDR2 FNYEAQ (reference sequence). V trimming: 5 bases; J trimming: 9 bases; junction bases outside the gene matches: 8. The CDR3 coding sequence is TGTGCCAGCAGCGCCGGGGGGACTGACACGCAGTATTTT. Its translation is CASSAGGTDTQYF.

The chain uses TRBV5-6 and TRBJ2-5, with D uncertain. The CDR3 is made up of 15 amino acids. Germline CDR1 reads SGHDT; CDR2 reads YYEEEE. Trimming stripped 0 bases from V and 0 bases from J, with 9 bases between. The CDR3 loop is CASSLDLAYQETQYF. The CDR3 DNA reads as TGTGCCAGCAGCTTGGATCTTGCGTACCAAGAGACCCAGTACTTC. The whole variable domain, filled in from reference TRBV5-6 and TRBJ2-5, reads DAGVTQSPTHLIKTRGQQVTLRCSPKSGHDTVSWYQQALGQGPQFIFQYYEEEERQRGNFPDRFSGHQFPNYSSELNVNALLLGDSALYLCASSLDLAYQETQYFGPGTRLLVL.

This rearrangement joins TRBV5-8 to TRBJ2-3; D is perhaps TRBD1 or TRBD2 (5 bases each). Germline V gene sequence: CDR1 SGHTS, CDR2 YDEGEE. The CDR3 consists of 15 residues. V shed 7 bases and J shed 3 bases, with 18 bases lying between them. CDR3 sequence: CASGDPAGWTDTQYF. Here the CDR3 DNA reads TGTGCCAGCGGGGACCCCGCCGGATGGACAGATACGCAGTATTTT.

The chain has TRBV7-2 and TRBJ1-6; D might be TRBD1 (6 bases). The length of the CDR3 is 15 residues. Germline assignment: CDR1 SGHTA and CDR2 FQGNSA. Deletions cut 6 bases from V and 13 bases from J, with 22 bases between. The CDR3 is CASSDEGHSVSPLHF. In DNA form, the CDR3 reads TGTGCCAGCAGTGACGAGGGACATTCCGTATCTCCCCTCCACTTT.

This clone has only a few counts. This chain uses TRBV25-1 with TRBJ2-3; 7 bases agree with TRBD1. Germline CDR1 is MGHDK and CDR2 is SYGVNS. The CDR3 has 15 residues. Unmatched junction bases numbered 11, after V lost 5 bases and J lost 6 bases. The CDR3 nucleotides are TGTGCCAGCAGTTTCCTGACAGGGCCAAGGGATACGCAGTATTTT. Its protein is CASSFLTGPRDTQYF.

Only a few counts were recorded for this clone. Written as DNA, the CDR3 is TGTGCCAGCAGACAGTTTAGCACAGATACGCAGTATTTT. It specifies CASRQFSTDTQYF. The rearrangement joins TRBV3-1 (or the pseudogene TRBV3-2) to TRBJ2-3; D not resolved. The germline CDR1 and CDR2 sequences are LGHDT and YNNKEL (reference sequence). The CDR3 consists of 13 residues. Trimming took off 6 bases at V and 0 bases at J, with 7 bases between the two ends.

The rearrangement joins TRBV7-2 to TRBJ2-6; D is undetermined. Germline V gene data show CDR1 as SGHTA and CDR2 as FQGNSA. V shed 5 bases and J shed 1 base, with 12 bases lying between them. This CDR3 comprises 16 residues. The CDR3 DNA follows: TGTGCCAGCAGCCCCCATATGGGGTCTGGGGCCAACGTCCTGACTTTC. Translation gives CASSPHMGSGANVLTF. Complete variable domain (other parts from reference TRBV7-2 and TRBJ2-6): GAGVSQSPSNKVTEKGKDVELRCDPISGHTALYWYRQSLGQGLEFLIYFQGNSAPDKSGLPSDRFSAERTGGSVSTLTIQRTQQEDSAVYLCASSPHMGSGANVLTFGAGSRLTVL.

This clone turned up a few times. This chain uses TRBV14 with TRBJ1-4, with a possible D match to TRBD1 (5 bases). CDR1 SGHDN and CDR2 FVKESK come from the germline V gene. There are 17 residues in the CDR3. V gave up 3 bases and J gave up 2 bases, with 16 bases separating them. CDR3 loop: CASSQTYGGGTNEKLFF. The CDR3 region has the DNA TGTGCCAGCAGCCAGACCTACGGCGGGGGGACTAATGAAAAACTGTTTTTT.

This chain connects TRBV6-5 to TRBJ1-4; no reliable D call. Germline CDR1 and CDR2: MNHEY and SVGAGI. The CDR3 is made up of 16 amino acids. Trimming left V 0 bases short and J 0 bases short, with 8 bases between. The CDR3 sequence: CASSYSIVTTNEKLFF. The CDR3 bases are TGTGCCAGCAGTTACTCGATAGTAACAACTAATGAAAAACTGTTTTTT.

The chain uses TRBV5-8 and TRBJ1-2, with 10 positions matching TRBD1. This CDR3 spans 15 amino acids. CDR1 and CDR2 (germline): SGHTS, YDEGEE. V was pared by 3 bases and J by 7 bases, with 9 bases of the junction left unmatched. CDR3 region: CASSSSSTGGVGYTF. The CDR3, as DNA: TGTGCCAGCAGCTCATCCTCGACAGGGGGCGTTGGCTACACCTTC.

This clone was observed once. V gene TRBV20-1 combines with J gene TRBJ1-1; D call uncertain. This CDR3 region has 11 residues. Germline values: CDR1 DFQATT, CDR2 SNEGSKA (reference sequence). CDR3 coding DNA: TGCAGAGTTGACTTGAACACTGAAGCTTTCTTT. Protein sequence: CRVDLNTEAFF.

This sequence joins TRBV5-4 and TRBJ1-4, with D perhaps matching TRBD1 (5 bases). Per the germline V gene, CDR1 is SGHNT and CDR2 is YYREEE (reference sequence). The CDR3 has 17 amino acids. The V end lost 0 bases, the J end lost 1 base, and 13 bases lay between the germline ends. Written as DNA, the CDR3 is TGTGCCAGCAGCTTGGTCGGGACGGGCCGAACTAATGAAAAACTGTTTTTT. Its protein product is CASSLVGTGRTNEKLFF.

The chain uses TRBV21-1 and TRBJ2-7; the tabulated D call, TRBD1, remains unverified against the DNA. TRBV21-1 is given as a pseudogene. The CDR3 extends over 17 amino acids. This chain's CDR3 is CASCSICRDRGRYEQYF. The CDR3 region has the DNA TGTGCCAGCTGTTCGATTTGCCGGGACAGGGGTCGGTACGAGCAGTACTTC.

V is TRBV7-3 and J is TRBJ2-2; possible D gene TRBD2, 5 bases. The CDR3 contains 17 residues. V shed 2 bases and J shed 5 bases, with 18 bases lying between them. Germline V CDR1 and CDR2: SGHTA, FQGTGA. CDR3 in DNA: TGTGCCAGCAGCTTACATCCCTCCAGGTCGGGGACCGGGGAGCTGTTTTTT. It encodes CASSLHPSRSGTGELFF.

The CDR3 loop reads CASSLNSGLAGGNEQFF. The CDR3 bases are TGTGCCAGCTCACTCAACTCGGGACTAGCGGGAGGGAATGAGCAGTTCTTC. The chain couples TRBV18 to TRBJ2-1; 16 nucleotides align to TRBD2. With 4 bases clipped from V and 7 bases from J, the junction kept 7 bases outside the gene matches. Germline V gene sequence: CDR1 KGHSH, CDR2 LQKENI. The CDR3 length is 17 residues.

This chain connects TRBV5-1 to TRBJ1-2; D is undetermined. The V gene's germline CDR1 is SGHRS and CDR2 YFSETQ. This CDR3 is 15 amino acids long. Trimming cost V 0 bases and J 0 bases, with 9 bases left between them. CDR3 sequence: CASSLGSEPNYGYTF. The DNA for the CDR3 is TGCGCCAGCAGCTTGGGTTCAGAACCTAACTATGGCTACACCTTC.

The genes are TRBV2 and TRBJ2-1, with D unclear. Germline V CDR1 and CDR2: SNHLY, FYNNEI. Trimming removed 4 bases at V and 4 bases at J, with 14 bases between. The CDR3 is 15 amino acids. CDR3 amino acids: CASSADGYGYNEQFF. DNA for the CDR3: TGTGCCAGCAGTGCGGACGGATACGGTTACAATGAGCAGTTCTTC.

The chain combines TRBV2 with TRBJ1-5, with 7 bases aligning to TRBD1. Germline CDR1 SNHLY, CDR2 FYNNEI. The CDR3 is made up of 14 amino acids. J gave up 3 bases and V 8 bases, and 7 bases lay outside the gene matches. The CDR3 here is CASQGGRNNQPQHF. The CDR3 DNA reads TGTGCCAGCCAGGGGGGCAGGAACAATCAGCCCCAGCATTTT.

The CDR3: CASSYVGTGGTEAFF. The DNA for the CDR3 is TGTGCCAGCAGTTACGTTGGGACAGGGGGCACTGAAGCTTTCTTT. V and J are TRBV6-5 and TRBJ1-1, with 11 nucleotides matching TRBD1. Trimming cost V 2 bases and J 4 bases; bases outside gene matches: 3. The CDR3 has 15 residues. Looked up from germline, CDR1 is MNHEY and CDR2 is SVGAGI.

CDR3 DNA: TGTGCCAGTAGTATAGAAACAAGAGCTTTCTTT. Protein: CASSIETRAFF. This chain connects TRBV19 to TRBJ1-1; D gene ambiguous. V was cut by 0 bases and J by 10 bases, with 6 bases left in between. The CDR3 consists of 11 residues. Germline V gene data show CDR1 as LNHDA and CDR2 as SQIVND (reference sequence).

V gene TRBV3-1 (or the pseudogene TRBV3-2) combines with J gene TRBJ2-7; D is perhaps TRBD2 (5 bases). V was shortened by 4 bases and J by 4 bases, with 14 bases between the two germline ends. Germline V gene data show CDR1 as LGHDT and CDR2 as YNNKEL (reference sequence). The length of the CDR3 is 14 residues. CDR3: CASSRGSAEYEQYF. The DNA of the CDR3 is TGTGCCAGCAGCCGGGGTAGCGCGGAGTACGAGCAGTACTTC.

The sample holds a few counts of this clone. This rearrangement joins TRBV7-8 to TRBJ2-2; D gene ambiguous. The germline V gene encodes CDR1 SGHVS and CDR2 FQNEAQ. The CDR3 covers 14 residues. Between the trimmed V and J ends, which lost 2 bases and 1 base, there was a span of 5 bases. The CDR3 DNA sequence: TGTGCCAGCAGCTTAAGAGGGAACACCGGGGAGCTGTTTTTT. Translating it yields CASSLRGNTGELFF.

This clone appeared a few times. The V gene is TRBV6-5, the J gene TRBJ2-7; D might be TRBD2 (6 bases). The CDR3 contains 15 residues. V was pared by 2 bases and J by 0 bases, with 11 bases between. The V gene's germline CDR1 is MNHEY and CDR2 SVGAGI. Here the CDR3 DNA reads TGTGCCAGCAGTTACCGGCTAGCGAGCTCCTACGAGCAGTACTTC. Its protein product is CASSYRLASSYEQYF.